The clone carrying this T cell receptor (beta chain) was seen only a few times. The antigen is unknown. The CDR3 is 16 residues long. The germline gives CDR1 MNHEY, CDR2 SMNVEV (reference sequence). Trimming removed 5 bases from V and 4 bases from J, with 20 bases in between. The sample belongs to a study of T cell responses to AZD1222 COVID-19 vaccine. Overall study results and limits: Repertoires in all cases were sampled only once the peak T cell response had passed.

Profiled with immunoSEQ multiplex PCR; TCRdb holds only in-frame clones, not every one. The sample yields tens of thousands of clones, about 91% seen once. The sample here was peripheral blood, taken 28 days after the second AZD1222 dose. The rearrangement uses TRBV27 and TRBJ1-2, with D maybe TRBD1 (6 bases). The source of this sequence is an adult who received the AZD1222 COVID-19 vaccine. Here the CDR3 reads CASSPLGTQGPYGYTF. The CDR3 nucleotides read TGTGCCAGCAGTCCCCTCGGGACACAGGGTCCCTATGGCTACACCTTC.